Listed below are T cell receptor beta chains from one sample, sequenced in a study of blood T cell repertoires in COVID-19. Sequencing was performed with immunoSEQ multiplex PCR; in TCRdb, only in-frame clones are kept and a portion is missing. The sample lists about 240,000 clones; around 87% were seen once. Material for sequencing was peripheral blood. The receptors stem from a man between 60 and 75 years old who had recovered from COVID-19. The CDR3 runs from the conserved cysteine through the conserved F or W. D genes are given only for firm matches. The size of a clone is reported for some rows only, either as once, few or many, or as a class for expanded clones.

J,V,D,size,DNA,CDR3
TRBJ1-5,TRBV2,NA,NA,TGTGCCAGCAAAGGGGGGGGGACCAATCAGCCCCAGCATTTT,CASKGGGTNQPQHF
TRBJ2-1,TRBV4-1,TRBD2,NA,TGCGCCAGCAGCCAAGGATGGGCTAGCGGGGGGGATGAGCAGTTCTTC,CASSQGWASGGDEQFF
TRBJ2-2,TRBV7-9,TRBD1,NA,TGTGCCGCCGATCGACAGGGGTTAAACACCGGGGAGCTGTTTTTT,CAADRQGLNTGELFF
TRBJ1-6,TRBV27,NA,NA,TGTGCCAGCAGTTTAAGGACAACTAATAATTCACCCCTCCACTTT,CASSLRTTNNSPLHF
TRBJ2-1,TRBV27,TRBD2,NA,TGTGCCAGCAGTTTAGCCCGGGGGGATGAGCAGTTCTTC,CASSLARGDEQFF
TRBJ1-4,TRBV5-4,TRBD1,NA,TGTGCCAGCAGCTTGGGGCCGGGAGGGACAGATAATGAAAAACTGTTTTTT,CASSLGPGGTDNEKLFF
TRBJ1-4,TRBV9,NA,NA,TGTGCCAGCAGCGTACTCAGCGCAACTAATGAAAAACTGTTTTTT,CASSVLSATNEKLFF
TRBJ2-2,TRBV27,NA,NA,TGTGCCAGCAGTTTAAATCCTCCCAGACAGGTCAACACCGGGGAGCTGTTTTTT,CASSLNPPRQVNTGELFF
TRBJ2-1,TRBV4-1,TRBD2,many,TGCGCCAGCAGCCCCAAGGTAGCGGGGTCATACAATGAGCAGTTCTTC,CASSPKVAGSYNEQFF
TRBJ2-3,TRBV7-2,TRBD1,NA,TGTGCCAGCAGCGCACAGGGGGCAGATACGCAGTATTTT,CASSAQGADTQYF
TRBJ1-5,TRBV16,TRBD1,few,TGTGCCAGCAGCCAATGGGGGGACAGGGGAGATCAGCCCCAGCATTTT,CASSQWGDRGDQPQHF
TRBJ2-3,TRBV23-1,TRBD2,NA,TGCGCCAGCAGTCAATATTATAAGGGCGGGACTATCAGCACAGATACGCAGTATTTT,CASSQYYKGGTISTDTQYF
TRBJ1-5,TRBV7-9,NA,NA,TGTGCCAGCAGCCTACAGGGATCTGTCCAGCCCCAGCATTTT,CASSLQGSVQPQHF
TRBJ2-3,TRBV19,NA,NA,TGTGCCAGTAGCGTGACCAGGGTCACAGATACGCAGTATTTT,CASSVTRVTDTQYF
TRBJ2-2,TRBV27,NA,NA,TGTGCCAGCAGTCAACAGGGACCGTTTCTTATAAACACCGGGGAGCTGTTTTTT,CASSQQGPFLINTGELFF
TRBJ1-5,TRBV6-2/TRBV6-3,NA,NA,TGTGCCAGCAGCTGGGGGGGAGGGCGGCCCCAGCATTTT,CASSWGGGRPQHF
TRBJ2-1,TRBV11-2,TRBD2,NA,TGTGCCAGCAGCTCCCCACAGACTAGCGGGGGGGGCGATGAGCAGTTCTTC,CASSSPQTSGGGDEQFF
TRBJ2-2,TRBV18,TRBD1,NA,TGTGCCAGCTCACCACCGTCCAGGGGGTATACCGGGGAGCTGTTTTTT,CASSPPSRGYTGELFF
TRBJ1-6,TRBV5-6,TRBD1,NA,TGTGCCAGCAGCTTGGGACAGGGCACCCTCCACTTT,CASSLGQGTLHF
TRBJ2-7,TRBV19,TRBD2,NA,TGTGCCAGTAGTATAGGGGCTAGCGGCTCCTACGAGCAGTACTTC,CASSIGASGSYEQYF
TRBJ2-5,TRBV4-2,NA,NA,TGTGCCAGCAGCCAATTGGGGGGGCGGACCCAAGAGACCCAGTACTTC,CASSQLGGRTQETQYF
TRBJ1-2,TRBV7-2,TRBD1,once,TGTGCCAGCAGCTTCAGTGGACAGGGCCTCTATGGCTACACCTTC,CASSFSGQGLYGYTF
TRBJ2-3,TRBV5-5,TRBD1,NA,TGTGCCAGCAGCTACTCACAGGGGGATACGCAGTATTTT,CASSYSQGDTQYF
TRBJ1-2,TRBV7-8,NA,NA,TGTGCCAGCAGCACGTCCTGGGGGGGCGGTGGCTACACCTTC,CASSTSWGGGGYTF
TRBJ1-2,TRBV13,TRBD1,NA,TGTGCCAGCAGCTTAGTAGGGACAGGGGTCAATAACTATGGCTACACCTTC,CASSLVGTGVNNYGYTF
TRBJ1-4,TRBV5-6,NA,NA,TGTGCCAGCAGCTTAGAAAGGTCCGGAGAACTGTTTTTT,CASSLERSGELFF
TRBJ1-6,TRBV6-5,TRBD1,NA,TGTGCCAGCAGTAGGGACAGGGCTAATTCACCCCTCCACTTT,CASSRDRANSPLHF
TRBJ1-6,TRBV21-1,NA,NA,TGTGCCAGCAGCAAAGCGCTAGGGGACAGGGGGCAATCACCCCTCCACTTT,CASSKALGDRGQSPLHF
TRBJ1-2,TRBV28,NA,NA,TGTGCCAGCAGTTTGGCGAACAGACCTAACTCTGGCTACACCTTC,CASSLANRPNSGYTF
TRBJ2-7,TRBV12-3/TRBV12-4,NA,NA,TGTGCCAGCAGAACACAGGGTCGGGAGCAGTACTTC,CASRTQGREQYF
TRBJ2-4,TRBV2,NA,many,TGTGCCAGCAGCGGGCCCAGGGTTATTCAGTACTTC,CASSGPRVIQYF
TRBJ1-1,TRBV5-5,TRBD1,once,TGTGCCAGCAGCCCCACAGGACAGGGGAGGACTGAAGCTTTCTTT,CASSPTGQGRTEAFF
TRBJ2-6,TRBV25-1,TRBD1,NA,TGTGCCAGCAGCCCCGCCCGGGACAGGGGAGGTGGGGCCAACGTCCTGACTTTC,CASSPARDRGGGANVLTF
TRBJ2-5,TRBV5-4,TRBD2,NA,TGTGCCAGCAGCGGGTGGGACGGTAGCGGGAGGCAGACCCAGTACTTC,CASSGWDGSGRQTQYF
TRBJ2-3,TRBV13,NA,NA,TGTGCCAGCAGCTTAACGGGGAGCACAGATACGCAGTATTTT,CASSLTGSTDTQYF
TRBJ2-7,TRBV5-1,NA,NA,TGCGCCAGCAGCGGACAGTACGAGCAGTACTTC,CASSGQYEQYF
TRBJ1-4,TRBV2,NA,NA,TGTGCCAGCGGGGCCCTGGGGAGGGGTGAAAAACTGTTTTTT,CASGALGRGEKLFF
TRBJ1-1,TRBV4-2,NA,NA,TGTGCCAGCAGCCAAGAATTTATTATTACAGCGAACACTGAAGCTTTCTTT,CASSQEFIITANTEAFF
TRBJ2-2,TRBV3-1/TRBV3-2,NA,NA,TGTGCCAGCAGCCAGGGTCAAGTAAGAGGGAACACCGGGGAGCTGTTTTTT,CASSQGQVRGNTGELFF
TRBJ1-4,TRBV6-6,TRBD1,once,TGTGCCAGCAGTTACCGCCCGGGACAGGTGCGTGAAAAACTGTTTTTT,CASSYRPGQVREKLFF